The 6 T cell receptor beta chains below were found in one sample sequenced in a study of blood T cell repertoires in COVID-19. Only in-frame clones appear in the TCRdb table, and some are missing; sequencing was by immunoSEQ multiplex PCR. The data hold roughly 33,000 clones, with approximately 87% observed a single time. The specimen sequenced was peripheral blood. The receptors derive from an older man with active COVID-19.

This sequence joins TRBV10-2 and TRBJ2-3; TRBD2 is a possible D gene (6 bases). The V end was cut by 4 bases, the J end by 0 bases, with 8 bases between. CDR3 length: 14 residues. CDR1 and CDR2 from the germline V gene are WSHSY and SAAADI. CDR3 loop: CASSVAASTDTQYF. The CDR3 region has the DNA TGCGCCAGCAGTGTAGCGGCTAGCACAGATACGCAGTATTTT.

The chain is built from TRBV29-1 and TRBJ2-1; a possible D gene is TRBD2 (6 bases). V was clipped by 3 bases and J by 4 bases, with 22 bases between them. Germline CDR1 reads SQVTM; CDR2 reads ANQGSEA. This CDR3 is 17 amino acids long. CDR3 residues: CSVDGDLRGGLYNEQFF. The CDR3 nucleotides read TGCAGCGTTGACGGGGACTTACGAGGCGGATTATACAATGAGCAGTTCTTC.

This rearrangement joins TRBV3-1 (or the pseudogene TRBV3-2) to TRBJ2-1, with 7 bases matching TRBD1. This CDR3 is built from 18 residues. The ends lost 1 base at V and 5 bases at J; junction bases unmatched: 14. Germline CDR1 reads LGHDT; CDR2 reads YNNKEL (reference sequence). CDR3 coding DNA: TGTGCCAGCAGCCAAGCCGGCTTTCGGGACAGAATTGACAATGAGCAGTTCTTC. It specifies CASSQAGFRDRIDNEQFF.

The CDR3 DNA follows: TGTGCCAGTAGTATAGGGGACAGGGACTTAAGACCCCAGCATTTT. Its translation is CASSIGDRDLRPQHF. The chain is built from TRBV19 and TRBJ1-5; 9 nucleotides line up with TRBD1. Germline V gene lookup returns CDR1 LNHDA and CDR2 SQIVND (reference sequence). CDR3 length equals 15 residues. J gave up 10 bases and V 1 base, and 8 bases lay outside the gene matches.

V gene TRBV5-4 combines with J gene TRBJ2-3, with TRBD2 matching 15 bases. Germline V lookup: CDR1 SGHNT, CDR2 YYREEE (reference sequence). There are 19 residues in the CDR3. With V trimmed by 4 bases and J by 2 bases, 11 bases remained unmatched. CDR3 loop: CASSPPGLAGGRATDTQYF. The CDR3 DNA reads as TGTGCCAGCAGCCCACCGGGACTAGCGGGAGGTAGGGCCACAGATACGCAGTATTTT.

DNA of the CDR3: TGTGCCAGCAGCCCACAAGACAACAATGAGCAGTTCTTC. Protein product: CASSPQDNNEQFF. The V gene is TRBV28, the J gene TRBJ2-1; D remains ambiguous. The CDR3 length is 13 residues. V gave up 6 bases and J gave up 5 bases, with 11 bases separating them. Germline assignment: CDR1 MDHEN and CDR2 SYDVKM.